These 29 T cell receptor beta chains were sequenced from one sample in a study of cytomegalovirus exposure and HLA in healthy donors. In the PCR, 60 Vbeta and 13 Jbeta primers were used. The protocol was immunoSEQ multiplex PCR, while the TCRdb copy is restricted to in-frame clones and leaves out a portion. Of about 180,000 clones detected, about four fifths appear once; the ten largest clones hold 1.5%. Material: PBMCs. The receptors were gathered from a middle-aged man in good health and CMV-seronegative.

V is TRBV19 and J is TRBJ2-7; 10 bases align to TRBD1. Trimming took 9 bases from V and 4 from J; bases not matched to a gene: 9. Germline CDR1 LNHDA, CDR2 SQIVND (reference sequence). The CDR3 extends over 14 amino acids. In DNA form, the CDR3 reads TGTGCCAGCCGGGGGACAGGGGACCTTTACGAGCAGTACTTC. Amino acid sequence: CASRGTGDLYEQYF.

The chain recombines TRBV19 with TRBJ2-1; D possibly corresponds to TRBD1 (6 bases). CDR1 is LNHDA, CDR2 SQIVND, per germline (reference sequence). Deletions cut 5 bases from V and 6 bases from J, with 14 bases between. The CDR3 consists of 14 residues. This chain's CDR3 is CASSPGWGPNEQFF. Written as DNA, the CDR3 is TGTGCCAGTAGTCCGGGTTGGGGGCCCAATGAGCAGTTCTTC.

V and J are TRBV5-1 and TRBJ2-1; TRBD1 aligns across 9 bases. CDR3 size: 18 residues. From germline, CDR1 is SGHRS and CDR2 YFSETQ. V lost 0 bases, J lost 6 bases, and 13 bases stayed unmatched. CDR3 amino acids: CASSLEGTGPLVPNEQFF. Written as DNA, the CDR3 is TGCGCCAGCAGCTTGGAGGGGACAGGGCCTCTGGTTCCCAATGAGCAGTTCTTC.

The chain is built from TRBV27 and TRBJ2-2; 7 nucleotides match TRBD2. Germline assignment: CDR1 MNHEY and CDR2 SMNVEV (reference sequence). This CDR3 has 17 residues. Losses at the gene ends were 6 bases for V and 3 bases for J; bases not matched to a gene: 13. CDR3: CASSLAPGLHYTGELFF. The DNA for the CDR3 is TGTGCCAGCAGCCTTGCCCCGGGACTACATTACACCGGGGAGCTGTTTTTT.

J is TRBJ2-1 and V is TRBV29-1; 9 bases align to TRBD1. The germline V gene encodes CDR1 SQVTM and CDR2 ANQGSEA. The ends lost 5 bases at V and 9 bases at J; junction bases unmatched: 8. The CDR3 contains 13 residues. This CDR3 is CSVMTGGSVEQFF. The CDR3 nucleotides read TGCAGCGTTATGACAGGGGGGTCGGTTGAGCAGTTCTTC.

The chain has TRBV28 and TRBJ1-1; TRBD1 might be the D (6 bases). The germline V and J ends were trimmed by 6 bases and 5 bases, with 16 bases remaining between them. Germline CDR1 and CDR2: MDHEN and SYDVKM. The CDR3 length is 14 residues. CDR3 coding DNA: TGTGCCAGCAGAAAACAGGGCTCCCGAACTGAAGCTTTCTTT. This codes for CASRKQGSRTEAFF. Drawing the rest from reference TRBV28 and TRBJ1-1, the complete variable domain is DVKVTQSSRYLVKRTGEKVFLECVQDMDHENMFWYRQDPGLGLRLIYFSYDVKMKEKGDIPEGYSVSREKKERFSLILESASTNQTSMYLCASRKQGSRTEAFFGQGTRLTVV.

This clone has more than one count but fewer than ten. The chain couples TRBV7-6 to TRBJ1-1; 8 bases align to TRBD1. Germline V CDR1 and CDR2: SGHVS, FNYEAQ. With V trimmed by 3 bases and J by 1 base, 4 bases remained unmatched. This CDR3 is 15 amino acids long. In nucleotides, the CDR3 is TGTGCCAGCAGCTTTACAGGGGGTGGGAACACTGAAGCTTTCTTT. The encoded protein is CASSFTGGGNTEAFF.

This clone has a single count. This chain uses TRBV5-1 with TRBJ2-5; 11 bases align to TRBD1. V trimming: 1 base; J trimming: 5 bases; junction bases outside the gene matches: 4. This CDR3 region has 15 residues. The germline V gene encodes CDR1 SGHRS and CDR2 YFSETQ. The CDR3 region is CASSLSDRGRETQYF. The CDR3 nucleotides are TGCGCCAGCAGCTTGTCGGACAGGGGGCGGGAGACCCAGTACTTC.

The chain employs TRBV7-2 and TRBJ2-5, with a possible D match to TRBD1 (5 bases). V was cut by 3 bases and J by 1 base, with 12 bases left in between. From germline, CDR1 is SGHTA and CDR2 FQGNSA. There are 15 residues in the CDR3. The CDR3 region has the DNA TGTGCCAGCAGCTTGCAGTGGGGCACCCAAGAGACCCAGTACTTC. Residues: CASSLQWGTQETQYF. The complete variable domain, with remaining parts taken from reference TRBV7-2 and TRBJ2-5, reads GAGVSQSPSNKVTEKGKDVELRCDPISGHTALYWYRQSLGQGLEFLIYFQGNSAPDKSGLPSDRFSAERTGGSVSTLTIQRTQQEDSAVYLCASSLQWGTQETQYFGPGTRLLVL.

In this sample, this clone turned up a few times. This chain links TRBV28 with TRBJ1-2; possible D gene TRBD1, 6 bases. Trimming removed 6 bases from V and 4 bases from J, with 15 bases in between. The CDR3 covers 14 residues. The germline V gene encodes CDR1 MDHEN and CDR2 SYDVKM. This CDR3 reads CASRAGGGGYGYTF. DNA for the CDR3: TGTGCCAGCAGGGCCGGTGGGGGCGGCTATGGCTACACCTTC.

DNA of the CDR3: TGTGCCAGCAGTGTCTTAGCGGGTAGCTCCTACGAGCAGTACTTC. Protein: CASSVLAGSSYEQYF. The J gene is TRBJ2-7, the V gene TRBV6-4; 7 bases align to TRBD2. Germline loops: CDR1 MRHNA, CDR2 SNTAGT. The CDR3 is 15 amino acids. With 4 bases clipped from V and 0 bases from J, the junction kept 6 bases outside the gene matches.

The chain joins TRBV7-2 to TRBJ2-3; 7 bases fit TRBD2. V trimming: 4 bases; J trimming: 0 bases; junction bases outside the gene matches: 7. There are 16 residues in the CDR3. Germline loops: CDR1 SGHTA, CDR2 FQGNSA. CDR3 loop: CASSSQAGTSTDTQYF. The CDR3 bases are TGTGCCAGCAGCTCGCAAGCGGGGACTAGCACAGATACGCAGTATTTT.

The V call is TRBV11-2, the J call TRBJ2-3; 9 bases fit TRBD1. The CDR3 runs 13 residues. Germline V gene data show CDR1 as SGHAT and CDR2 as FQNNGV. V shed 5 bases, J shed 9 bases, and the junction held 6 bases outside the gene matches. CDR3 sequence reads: CASSPDRGTTQYF. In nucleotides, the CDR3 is TGTGCCAGCAGCCCGGACAGGGGTACGACGCAGTATTTT.

CDR3 DNA sequence: TGTGCCAGCAGCCAAGAATTCAACAGCTTGAACACTGAAGCTTTCTTT. It yields the protein CASSQEFNSLNTEAFF. The chain couples TRBV14 to TRBJ1-1; D remains unclear. Germline V CDR1 and CDR2: SGHDN, FVKESK. CDR3 length: 16 residues. V lost 0 bases to trimming and J lost 0 bases, with 11 bases between them.

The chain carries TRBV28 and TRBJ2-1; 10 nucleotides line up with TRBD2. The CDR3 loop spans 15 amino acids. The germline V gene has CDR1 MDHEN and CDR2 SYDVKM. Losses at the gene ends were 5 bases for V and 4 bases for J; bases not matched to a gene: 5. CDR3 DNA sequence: TGTGCCAGCAGTCCGATGGGACTAGCGTACAATGAGCAGTTCTTC. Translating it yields CASSPMGLAYNEQFF.

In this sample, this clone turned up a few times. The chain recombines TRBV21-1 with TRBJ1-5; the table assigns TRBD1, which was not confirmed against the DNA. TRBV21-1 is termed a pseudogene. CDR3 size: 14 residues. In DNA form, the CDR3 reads TGTGCCAGCACCAGAAGGGGGCGAGAGCAGCCCCAGCATTTT. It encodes CASTRRGREQPQHF.

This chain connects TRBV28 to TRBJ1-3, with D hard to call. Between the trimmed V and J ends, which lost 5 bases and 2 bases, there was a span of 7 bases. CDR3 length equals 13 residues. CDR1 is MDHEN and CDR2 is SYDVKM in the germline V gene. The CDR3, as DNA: TGTGCCAGCAGTCTCCCAGCTGGAAACACCATATATTTT. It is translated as CASSLPAGNTIYF.

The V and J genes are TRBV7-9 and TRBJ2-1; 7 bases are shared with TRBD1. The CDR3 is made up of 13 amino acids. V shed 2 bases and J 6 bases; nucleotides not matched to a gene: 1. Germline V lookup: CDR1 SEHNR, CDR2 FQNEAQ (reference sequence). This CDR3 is CASSLTGANEQFF. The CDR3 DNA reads TGTGCCAGCAGCTTAACAGGGGCCAATGAGCAGTTCTTC.

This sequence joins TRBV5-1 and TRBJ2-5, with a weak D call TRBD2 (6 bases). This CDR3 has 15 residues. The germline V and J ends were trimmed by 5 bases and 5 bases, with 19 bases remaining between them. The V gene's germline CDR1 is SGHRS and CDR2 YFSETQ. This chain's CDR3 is CASRPLGAGSETQYF. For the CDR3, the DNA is TGCGCCAGCAGACCTCTAGGGGCGGGGTCGGAGACCCAGTACTTC.

CDR3 nucleotides: TGTGCCAGCAGCTTGGACGGCAGGAACTATGGCTACACCTTC. Protein product: CASSLDGRNYGYTF. The gene calls are TRBV5-8 and TRBJ1-2; D gene ambiguous. V was trimmed by 0 bases and J by 2 bases, leaving 8 bases between them. CDR1 is SGHTS, CDR2 YDEGEE, per germline. The CDR3 is 14 residues long.

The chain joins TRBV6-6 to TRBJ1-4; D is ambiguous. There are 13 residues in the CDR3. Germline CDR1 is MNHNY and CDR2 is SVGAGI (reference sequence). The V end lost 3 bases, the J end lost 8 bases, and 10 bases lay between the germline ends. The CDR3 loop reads CASSYPNQEKLFF. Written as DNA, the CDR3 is TGTGCCAGCAGTTATCCCAATCAAGAAAAACTGTTTTTT.

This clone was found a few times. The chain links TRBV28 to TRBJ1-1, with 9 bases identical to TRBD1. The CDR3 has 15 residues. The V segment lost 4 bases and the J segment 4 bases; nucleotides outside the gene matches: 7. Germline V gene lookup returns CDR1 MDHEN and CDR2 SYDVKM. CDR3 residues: CASSSQRQGGTEAFF. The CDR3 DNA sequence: TGTGCCAGCAGTTCCCAAAGACAGGGGGGCACTGAAGCTTTCTTT.

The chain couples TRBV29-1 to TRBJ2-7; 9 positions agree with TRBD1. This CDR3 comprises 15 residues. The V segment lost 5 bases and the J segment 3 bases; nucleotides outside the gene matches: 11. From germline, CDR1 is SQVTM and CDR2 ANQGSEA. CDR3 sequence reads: CSVQHRDREDYEQYF. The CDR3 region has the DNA TGCAGCGTTCAACACCGGGACAGGGAGGACTACGAGCAGTACTTC.

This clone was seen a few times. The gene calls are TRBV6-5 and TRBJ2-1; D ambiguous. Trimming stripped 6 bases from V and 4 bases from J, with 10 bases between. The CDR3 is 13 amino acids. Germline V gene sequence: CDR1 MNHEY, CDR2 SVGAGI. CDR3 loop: CASSSDGYNEQFF. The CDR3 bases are TGTGCCAGCAGCTCCGACGGGTACAATGAGCAGTTCTTC.

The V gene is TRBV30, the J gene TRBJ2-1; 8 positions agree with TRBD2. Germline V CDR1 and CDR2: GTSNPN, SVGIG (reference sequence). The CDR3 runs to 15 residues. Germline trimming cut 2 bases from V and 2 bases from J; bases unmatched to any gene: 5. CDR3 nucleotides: TGTGCCTGGAGTCTTCTAGCGGGTACCTACAATGAGCAGTTCTTC. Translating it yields CAWSLLAGTYNEQFF.

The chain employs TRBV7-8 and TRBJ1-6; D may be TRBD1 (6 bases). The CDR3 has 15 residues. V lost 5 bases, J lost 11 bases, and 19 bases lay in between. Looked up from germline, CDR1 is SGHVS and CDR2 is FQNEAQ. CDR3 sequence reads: CASSASTGQTPPLHF. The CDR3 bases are TGTGCCAGCAGCGCCTCGACTGGACAGACCCCACCCCTCCACTTT.

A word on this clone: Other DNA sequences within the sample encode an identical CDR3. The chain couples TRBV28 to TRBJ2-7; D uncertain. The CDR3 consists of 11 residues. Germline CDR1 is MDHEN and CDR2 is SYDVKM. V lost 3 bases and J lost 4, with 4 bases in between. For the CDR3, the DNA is TGTGCCAGCAGTTTCTTATACGAGCAGTACTTC. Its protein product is CASSFLYEQYF.

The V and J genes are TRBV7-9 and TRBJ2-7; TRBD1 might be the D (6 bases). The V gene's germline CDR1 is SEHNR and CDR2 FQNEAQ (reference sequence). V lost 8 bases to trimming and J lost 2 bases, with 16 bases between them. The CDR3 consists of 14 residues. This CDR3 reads CASFPSGTPYEQYF. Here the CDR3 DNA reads TGTGCCAGCTTTCCGTCCGGGACACCCTACGAGCAGTACTTC.

This CDR3 is CASSVGGKGPAFF. The DNA of the CDR3 is TGTGCCAGCAGCGTAGGAGGGAAGGGTCCAGCTTTCTTT. The gene calls are TRBV9 and TRBJ1-1; D is undetermined. Trimming took 0 bases from V and 10 from J, leaving 13 bases between them. The V gene's germline CDR1 is SGDLS and CDR2 YYNGEE. CDR3 length equals 13 residues.